The 31 T cell receptor beta chains below come from one sample, sequenced in a study of PD-L1 blockade in urothelial cancer. Sequencing used immunoSEQ multiplex PCR; TCRdb keeps in-frame clones, though not all of them. The repertoire holds tens of thousands of clones, with 70% to 90% as singletons. Time point of the sample: pretreatment peripheral blood. The sequences come from PBMCs, collected around atezolizumab (anti-PD-L1) treatment. The receptor set was obtained from a man in his fifties or sixties with urothelial cancer.

The chain is built from TRBV27 and TRBJ1-2; D is unresolved. The CDR3 consists of 12 residues. The V gene lost 3 bases and the J gene lost 8 bases, with 10 bases spanning the gap. The germline V gene has CDR1 MNHEY and CDR2 SMNVEV (reference sequence). CDR3 coding DNA: TGTGCCAGCAGTTTCGAGGGTGGGGGCTACACCTTC. This gives the protein CASSFEGGGYTF.

The chain has TRBV19 and TRBJ1-3; 8 bases map to TRBD1. V gave up 3 bases and J gave up 3 bases; unmatched junction bases: 4. This CDR3 has 15 residues. The germline V gene has CDR1 LNHDA and CDR2 SQIVND (reference sequence). The CDR3, as DNA: TGTGCCAGTAGTATGAGGGACAGGTTTGGAAACACCATATATTTT. This sequence encodes CASSMRDRFGNTIYF.

This clone was counted only a few times. This sequence joins TRBV5-4 and TRBJ2-5; a possible D gene is TRBD1 (5 bases). Germline lookup yields CDR1 SGHNT and CDR2 YYREEE (reference sequence). V lost 0 bases and J lost 9, with 6 bases in between. The CDR3 is 11 amino acids. As DNA, the CDR3 is TGTGCCAGCAGCTTGGAGGGGCCCCAGTACTTC. Translating it yields CASSLEGPQYF.

The V gene is TRBV6-5, the J gene TRBJ1-1; D is ambiguous. Germline V gene sequence: CDR1 MNHEY, CDR2 SVGAGI. The germline V and J ends were trimmed by 6 bases and 4 bases, with 18 bases remaining between them. This CDR3 is built from 15 residues. The CDR3 nucleotides read TGTGCCAGCAGCTTAATCTCATCCCCCGGCACTGAAGCTTTCTTT. Translating gives CASSLISSPGTEAFF.

Only a few counts were recorded for this clone. The J gene is TRBJ2-7, the V gene TRBV11-1; 12 nucleotides match TRBD2. Trimming took 7 bases from V and 3 from J; bases not matched to a gene: 4. CDR1 SGHAT and CDR2 FQDESV come from the germline V gene (reference sequence). This CDR3 is 14 amino acids long. The CDR3 sequence: CASTLTSGSYEQYF. The CDR3 nucleotides are TGTGCCAGCACTTTGACTAGCGGGAGCTACGAGCAGTACTTC.

The CDR3: CAWTYGAQETQYF. As DNA, the CDR3 is TGTGCCTGGACATATGGGGCGCAAGAGACCCAGTACTTC. The chain joins TRBV30 to TRBJ2-5; D is possibly TRBD1 (5 bases). The V gene lost 4 bases and the J gene lost 2 bases, with 11 bases spanning the gap. Germline V gives CDR1 GTSNPN, CDR2 SVGIG (reference sequence). CDR3 length: 13 residues.

For this clone: One end of the junction fails to match germline, which may point to a read error. The chain couples TRBV4-3 to TRBJ2-6, with TRBD1 as a possible D gene (5 bases). In germline, CDR1 is LGHNA, CDR2 YSLEER. The CDR3 totals 15 residues. CDR3: CASSQRGSGANVLTF. In nucleotides, the CDR3 is TGCGCCAGCAGCCAAAGGGGCTCTGGAGCCAACGTCCTGACTTTC.

Notes on this clone: A junction end diverges from the germline sequence, so it may reflect a read error. The chain employs TRBV5-8 and TRBJ1-4; no reliable D call. The CDR3 contains 13 residues. CDR1 SGHTS and CDR2 YDEGEE come from the germline V gene. The CDR3 spells CASTLDRGEKLFF. The DNA of the CDR3 is TGTGCCAGCACCTTGGACCGGGGTGAAAAACTGTTTTTT. Full variable domain (rest looked up from reference TRBV5-8 and TRBJ1-4): EAGVTQSPTHLIKTRGQQATLRCSPISGHTSVYWYQQALGLGLQFLLWYDEGEERNRGNFPPRFSGRQFPNYSSELNVNALELEDSALYLCASTLDRGEKLFFGSGTQLSVL.

The rearrangement links TRBV19 to TRBJ1-1; D is perhaps TRBD1 (6 bases). V was clipped by 1 base and J by 4 bases, with 19 bases between them. The length of the CDR3 is 17 residues. From germline, CDR1 is LNHDA and CDR2 SQIVND (reference sequence). The CDR3 protein is CASSIVPSGTSTTEAFF. As DNA, the CDR3 is TGTGCCAGTAGTATAGTCCCCTCCGGGACAAGTACCACTGAAGCTTTCTTT.

This rearrangement joins TRBV5-1 to TRBJ2-2, with 15 bases lining up with TRBD2. The CDR3 has 16 residues. CDR1 SGHRS and CDR2 YFSETQ come from the germline V gene. Unmatched junction bases numbered 1, after V lost 3 bases and J lost 4 bases. The CDR3 nucleotides read TGCGCCAGCAGCTGGACTAGCGGGGGGGGCACCGGGGAGCTGTTTTTT. The encoded protein is CASSWTSGGGTGELFF.

V gene TRBV6-5 combines with J gene TRBJ2-7, with TRBD2 as a possible D gene (6 bases). The CDR3 loop spans 16 amino acids. The germline V and J ends were trimmed by 2 bases and 0 bases, with 14 bases remaining between them. The germline V gene encodes CDR1 MNHEY and CDR2 SVGAGI. CDR3 in amino acids: CASSYGGTVSSYEQYF. CDR3 in DNA: TGTGCCAGCAGTTACGGCGGGACGGTAAGCTCCTACGAGCAGTACTTC.

Concerning this clone: One end of the junction is discordant with germline, which a read error may explain. The CDR3 DNA sequence: TGTGCTAGCAGCGAGACTTCTGGGGGGGCCGGGGAGCTGTTTTTT. The encoded protein is CASSETSGGAGELFF. This sequence joins TRBV7-7 and TRBJ2-2; 7 positions match TRBD2. CDR1 is SSHAT, CDR2 FNYEAQ, per germline (reference sequence). The CDR3 contains 15 residues.

J is TRBJ1-5 and V is TRBV15; unclear D gene. The V end lost 7 bases, the J end lost 4 bases, and 11 bases lay between the germline ends. CDR3 length equals 13 residues. Germline loops: CDR1 LNHNV, CDR2 YYDKDF (reference sequence). CDR3: CATNEWANQPQHF. Written as DNA, the CDR3 is TGTGCCACCAATGAATGGGCAAATCAGCCCCAGCATTTT. Drawing the rest from reference TRBV15 and TRBJ1-5, the complete variable domain is DAMVIQNPRYQVTQFGKPVTLSCSQTLNHNVMYWYQQKSSQAPKLLFHYYDKDFNNEADTPDNFQSRRPNTSFCFLDIRSPGLGDTAMYLCATNEWANQPQHFGDGTRLSIL.

The chain combines TRBV7-2 with TRBJ2-7; D might be TRBD1 (6 bases). Trimming removed 3 bases from V and 7 bases from J, with 19 bases in between. Per the germline V gene, CDR1 is SGHTA and CDR2 is FQGNSA. CDR3 size: 15 residues. In DNA, the CDR3 is TGTGCCAGCAGCTTCTTTGGGGGCTCGTTGGGGGAGCAGTACTTC. This translates into CASSFFGGSLGEQYF.

J is TRBJ1-6 and V is TRBV2; TRBD1 is a possible D gene (6 bases). V lost 11 bases, J lost 7 bases, and 15 bases lay in between. CDR1 SNHLY and CDR2 FYNNEI come from the germline V gene. This CDR3 spans 13 amino acids. The CDR3 is CASRGASNSPLHF. The CDR3 nucleotides read TGTGCCTCCCGGGGGGCAAGCAATTCACCCCTCCACTTT.

The rearrangement uses TRBV18 and TRBJ1-1; maybe TRBD1 (6 bases). Germline-derived CDR1 and CDR2 are KGHSH and LQKENI. The CDR3 consists of 16 residues. Trimming shortened V by 4 bases and J by 4 bases, and 19 bases separated the two germline ends. CDR3 sequence: CASSRNLGGGGTEAFF. CDR3 nucleotide sequence: TGTGCCAGCTCACGAAATCTGGGGGGGGGCGGCACTGAAGCTTTCTTT.

CDR3 DNA: TGTGCCAGCAGCTTAACAACGAACACTGAAGCTTTCTTT. Protein product: CASSLTTNTEAFF. This rearrangement joins TRBV11-1 to TRBJ1-1; D is unclear. Trimming shortened V by 2 bases and J by 1 base, and 5 bases separated the two germline ends. Germline assignment: CDR1 SGHAT and CDR2 FQDESV (reference sequence). This CDR3 has 13 residues.

V gene TRBV30 combines with J gene TRBJ2-3; TRBD2 might be the D (6 bases). Between the trimmed V and J ends, which lost 3 bases and 2 bases, there was a span of 12 bases. This CDR3 region has 14 residues. Germline values: CDR1 GTSNPN, CDR2 SVGIG (reference sequence). CDR3 bases: TGTGCCTGGAGAAAGCGGACTACCACAGATACGCAGTATTTT. It specifies CAWRKRTTTDTQYF. Together with reference TRBV30 and TRBJ2-3, the CDR3 gives the full variable domain: SQTIHQWPATLVQPVGSPLSLECTVEGTSNPNLYWYRQAAGRGLQLLFYSVGIGQISSEVPQNLSASRPQDRQFILSSKKLLLSDSGFYLCAWRKRTTTDTQYFGPGTRLTVL.

The genes are TRBV5-1 and TRBJ2-1, with TRBD1 matching over 7 bases. V lost 2 bases to trimming and J lost 8 bases; unmatched junction nucleotides: 1. Germline V CDR1 and CDR2: SGHRS, YFSETQ. The CDR3 has 12 residues. This CDR3 is CASSFQGDEQFF. CDR3 DNA: TGCGCCAGCAGCTTCCAGGGGGATGAGCAGTTCTTC. Filled out from reference TRBV5-1 and TRBJ2-1, the complete variable domain reads KAGVTQTPRYLIKTRGQQVTLSCSPISGHRSVSWYQQTPGQGLQFLFEYFSETQRNKGNFPGRFSGRQFSNSRSEMNVSTLELGDSALYLCASSFQGDEQFFGPGTRLTVL.

J is TRBJ1-2 and V is TRBV5-6; 7 positions match TRBD1. CDR1 is SGHDT and CDR2 is YYEEEE in the germline V gene. The J segment lost 8 bases and the V segment lost 4 bases, leaving 8 bases of the junction unmatched. The CDR3 sequence is 13 residues long. The CDR3 sequence: CASSATGTVGYTF. As DNA, the CDR3 is TGTGCCAGCAGCGCAACCGGGACAGTCGGCTACACCTTC.

This chain joins TRBV27 and TRBJ2-2; 7 bases are shared with TRBD2. CDR1 is MNHEY and CDR2 is SMNVEV in the germline V gene (reference sequence). The junction had 20 bases not matched to a gene; V was cut back by 5 bases and J by 5 bases. The length of the CDR3 is 19 residues. The CDR3 loop reads CASSLALPAGRSYTGELFF. The CDR3 DNA follows: TGTGCCAGCAGTCTAGCACTACCAGCCGGGAGGAGTTATACCGGGGAGCTGTTTTTT.

The chain combines TRBV11-3 with TRBJ2-7; TRBD1 might be the D (5 bases). V was pared by 0 bases and J by 5 bases, with 14 bases between. Looked up from germline, CDR1 is SGHNT and CDR2 is YENEEA. This CDR3 comprises 15 residues. CDR3 sequence: CASSLEAQGSDEQYF. CDR3 coding DNA: TGTGCCAGCAGCTTAGAAGCGCAGGGATCGGACGAGCAGTACTTC.

The chain recombines TRBV7-9 with TRBJ1-4, with 7 nucleotides matching TRBD1. The CDR3 has 15 residues. Trimming removed 5 bases from V and 7 bases from J; junction bases left unmatched: 10. Germline lookup yields CDR1 SEHNR and CDR2 FQNEAQ (reference sequence). The CDR3 coding sequence is TGTGCCAGCAGCCAGGGGGTAATTGTCCCTGAAAAACTGTTTTTT. Translated, it gives CASSQGVIVPEKLFF.

This sequence joins TRBV29-1 and TRBJ1-1; a possible D gene is TRBD1 (6 bases). The CDR3 runs to 12 residues. Germline loops: CDR1 SQVTM, CDR2 ANQGSEA. V was cut by 2 bases and J by 5 bases, with 9 bases left in between. The CDR3 is CSVEQGMTEAFF. CDR3 sequence (DNA): TGCAGCGTTGAACAGGGGATGACTGAAGCTTTCTTT.

The V and J genes are TRBV7-6 and TRBJ1-3; TRBD1 matches at 8 bases. Germline V gene data show CDR1 as SGHVS and CDR2 as FNYEAQ. CDR3 length equals 16 residues. With 5 bases clipped from V and 0 bases from J, the junction kept 6 bases outside the gene matches. The CDR3 is CASSPGQGSSGNTIYF. DNA of the CDR3: TGTGCCAGCAGCCCTGGACAGGGAAGCTCTGGAAACACCATATATTTT. The variable domain in full, with the rest retrieved from reference TRBV7-6 and TRBJ1-3, is GAGVSQSPRYKVTKRGQDVALRCDPISGHVSLYWYRQALGQGPEFLTYFNYEAQQDKSGLPNDRFSAERPEGSISTLTIQRTEQRDSAMYRCASSPGQGSSGNTIYFGEGSWLTVV.

This clone appeared once. J is TRBJ2-7 and V is TRBV27, with D perhaps TRBD1 (5 bases). This CDR3 region has 16 residues. Germline assignment: CDR1 MNHEY and CDR2 SMNVEV (reference sequence). With 4 bases removed from V and 2 bases from J, the gap between germline ends came to 18 bases. The CDR3 region is CASSSGPTGGPYEQYF. The CDR3 DNA reads TGTGCCAGCAGTTCAGGGCCCACTGGCGGTCCCTACGAGCAGTACTTC.

The chain is built from TRBV5-6 and TRBJ1-2; D is unresolved. The germline V gene has CDR1 SGHDT and CDR2 YYEEEE. The V and J ends lost 4 bases and 0 bases respectively, with 10 bases between them. The CDR3 sequence is 14 residues long. CDR3 nucleotides: TGTGCCAGCAGCCCGACACTCCCTAACTATGGCTACACCTTC. This codes for CASSPTLPNYGYTF.

The chain joins TRBV5-1 to TRBJ2-3; D may be TRBD1 (5 bases). Trimming pared 5 bases from V and 4 bases from J, leaving 20 bases between. The CDR3 is 16 residues long. The germline CDR1 and CDR2 sequences are SGHRS and YFSETQ. The CDR3 loop is CASRWGVRSWADTQYF. CDR3 sequence (DNA): TGCGCCAGCAGGTGGGGCGTGCGGAGCTGGGCAGATACGCAGTATTTT.

The rearrangement links TRBV28 to TRBJ1-1; D gene unclear. Germline values: CDR1 MDHEN, CDR2 SYDVKM. This CDR3 contains 11 residues. Trimming stripped 1 base from V and 10 bases from J, with 7 bases between. The CDR3 nucleotides read TGTGCCAGCAGTTTATACAGTTTAGCTTTCTTT. It is translated as CASSLYSLAFF.

This sequence joins TRBV12-5 and TRBJ2-3; 8 bases match TRBD2. The CDR3 has 17 residues. V lost 4 bases and J lost 3; bases outside the gene matches: 12. The germline gives CDR1 LGHNT, CDR2 FRNRAP. The DNA for the CDR3 is TGTGCTAGTGGTTGGGACTTAGCGGGGTTGGGGACAGATACGCAGTATTTT. It codes for CASGWDLAGLGTDTQYF. The whole variable domain, filled in from reference TRBV12-5 and TRBJ2-3, reads DARVTQTPRHKVTEMGQEVTMRCQPILGHNTVFWYRQTMMQGLELLAYFRNRAPLDDSGMPKDRFSAEMPDATLATLKIQPSEPRDSAVYFCASGWDLAGLGTDTQYFGPGTRLTVL.

The rearrangement uses TRBV7-3 and TRBJ2-3; 9 nucleotides align to TRBD1. With V trimmed by 10 bases and J by 0 bases, 2 bases remained unmatched. In germline, CDR1 is SGHTA, CDR2 FQGTGA. The CDR3 is made up of 13 amino acids. The CDR3 region is CATGTGSTDTQYF. CDR3 in DNA: TGTGCCACCGGGACAGGGAGCACAGATACGCAGTATTTT.